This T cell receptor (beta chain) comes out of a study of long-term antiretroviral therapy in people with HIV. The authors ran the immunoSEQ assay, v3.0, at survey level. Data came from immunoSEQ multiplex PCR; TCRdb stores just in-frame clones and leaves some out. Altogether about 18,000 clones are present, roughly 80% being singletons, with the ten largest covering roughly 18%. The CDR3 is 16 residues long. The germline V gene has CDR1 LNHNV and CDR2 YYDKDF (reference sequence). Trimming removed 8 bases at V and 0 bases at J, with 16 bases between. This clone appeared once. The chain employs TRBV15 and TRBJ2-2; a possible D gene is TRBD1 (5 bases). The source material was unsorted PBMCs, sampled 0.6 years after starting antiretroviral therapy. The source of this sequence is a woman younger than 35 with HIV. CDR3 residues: CATYPAGLSNTGELFF. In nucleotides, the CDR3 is TGTGCCACCTATCCCGCAGGGTTGTCGAACACCGGGGAGCTGTTTTTT.